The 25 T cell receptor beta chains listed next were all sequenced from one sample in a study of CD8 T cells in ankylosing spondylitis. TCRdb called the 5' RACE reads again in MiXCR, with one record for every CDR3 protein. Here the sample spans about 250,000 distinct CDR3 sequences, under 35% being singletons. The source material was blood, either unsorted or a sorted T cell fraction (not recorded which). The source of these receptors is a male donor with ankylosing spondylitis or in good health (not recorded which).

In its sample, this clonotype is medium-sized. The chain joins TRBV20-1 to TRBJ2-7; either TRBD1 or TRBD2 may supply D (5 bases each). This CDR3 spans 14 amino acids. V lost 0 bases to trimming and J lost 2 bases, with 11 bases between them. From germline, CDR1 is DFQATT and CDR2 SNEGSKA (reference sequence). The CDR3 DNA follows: TGCAGTGCTAGAGATTTGGGGGAACCCTACGAGCAGTACTTC. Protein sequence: CSARDLGEPYEQYF.

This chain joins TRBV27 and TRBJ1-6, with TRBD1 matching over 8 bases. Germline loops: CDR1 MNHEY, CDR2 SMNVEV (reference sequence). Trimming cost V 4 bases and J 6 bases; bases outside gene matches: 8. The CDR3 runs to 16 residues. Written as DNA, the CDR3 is TGTGCCAGCAGTTCGCCCGACAGGGGCTTTAATTCACCCCTCCACTTT. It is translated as CASSSPDRGFNSPLHF.

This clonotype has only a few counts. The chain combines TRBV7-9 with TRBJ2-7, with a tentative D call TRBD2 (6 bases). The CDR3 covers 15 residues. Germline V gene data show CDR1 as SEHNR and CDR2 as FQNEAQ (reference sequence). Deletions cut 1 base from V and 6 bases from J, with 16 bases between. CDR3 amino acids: CASSLGEGTPSEQYF. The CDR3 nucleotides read TGTGCCAGCAGCTTAGGTGAGGGGACTCCCTCCGAGCAGTACTTC.

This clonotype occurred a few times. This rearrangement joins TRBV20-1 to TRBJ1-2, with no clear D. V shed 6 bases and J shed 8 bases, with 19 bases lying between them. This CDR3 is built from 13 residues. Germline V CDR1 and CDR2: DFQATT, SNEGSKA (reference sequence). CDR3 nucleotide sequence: TGCAGTGCGTGGGCAGTCGGATCTAGGGGCTACACCTTC. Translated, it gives CSAWAVGSRGYTF.

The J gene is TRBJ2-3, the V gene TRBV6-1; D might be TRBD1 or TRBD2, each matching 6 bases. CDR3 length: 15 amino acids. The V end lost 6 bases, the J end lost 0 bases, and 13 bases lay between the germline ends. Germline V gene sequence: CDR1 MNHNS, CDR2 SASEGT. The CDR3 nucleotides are TGTGCCAGCAGCCCCGGGGGCCCCAGCACAGATACGCAGTATTTT. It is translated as CASSPGGPSTDTQYF.

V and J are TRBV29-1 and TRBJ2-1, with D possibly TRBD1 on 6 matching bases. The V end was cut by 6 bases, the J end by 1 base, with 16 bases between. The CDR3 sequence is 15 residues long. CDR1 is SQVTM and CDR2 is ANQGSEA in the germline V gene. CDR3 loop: CSVPGTPISYNEQFF. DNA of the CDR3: TGCAGCGTCCCGGGGACACCAATTTCCTACAATGAGCAGTTCTTC.

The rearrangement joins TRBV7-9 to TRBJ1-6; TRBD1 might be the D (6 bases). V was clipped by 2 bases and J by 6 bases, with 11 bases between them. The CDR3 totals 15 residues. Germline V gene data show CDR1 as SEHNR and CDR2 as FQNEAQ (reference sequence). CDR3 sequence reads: CASSLTGALNSPLHF. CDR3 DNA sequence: TGTGCCAGCAGCTTAACGGGGGCACTTAATTCACCCCTCCACTTT.

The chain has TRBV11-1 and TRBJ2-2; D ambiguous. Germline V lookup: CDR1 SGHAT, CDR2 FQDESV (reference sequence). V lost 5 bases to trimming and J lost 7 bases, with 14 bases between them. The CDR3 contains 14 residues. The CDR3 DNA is TGTGCCAGCAGCCTAGTACGCTTTGACGGGGAGCTGTTTTTT. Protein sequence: CASSLVRFDGELFF.

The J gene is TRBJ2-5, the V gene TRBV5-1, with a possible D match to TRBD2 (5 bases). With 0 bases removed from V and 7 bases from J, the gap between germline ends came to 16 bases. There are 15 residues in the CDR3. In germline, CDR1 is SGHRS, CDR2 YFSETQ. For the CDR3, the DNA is TGCGCCAGCAGCTTGGATGATTGGACTCTCACGACCCAGTACTTC. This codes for CASSLDDWTLTTQYF.

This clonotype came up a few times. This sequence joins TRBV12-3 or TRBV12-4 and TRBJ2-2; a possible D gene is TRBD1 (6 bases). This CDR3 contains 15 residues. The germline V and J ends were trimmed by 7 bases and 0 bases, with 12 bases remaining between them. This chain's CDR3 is CASTPGAPNTGELFF. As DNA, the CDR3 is TGTGCCAGCACCCCAGGGGCCCCGAACACCGGGGAGCTGTTTTTT.

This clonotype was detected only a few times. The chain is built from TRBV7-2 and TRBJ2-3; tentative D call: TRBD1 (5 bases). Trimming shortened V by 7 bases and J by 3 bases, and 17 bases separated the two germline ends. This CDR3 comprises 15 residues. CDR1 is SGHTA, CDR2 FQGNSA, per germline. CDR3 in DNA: TGTGCCAGCACCGTTTCTGGGGCGATGACAGATACGCAGTATTTT. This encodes CASTVSGAMTDTQYF.

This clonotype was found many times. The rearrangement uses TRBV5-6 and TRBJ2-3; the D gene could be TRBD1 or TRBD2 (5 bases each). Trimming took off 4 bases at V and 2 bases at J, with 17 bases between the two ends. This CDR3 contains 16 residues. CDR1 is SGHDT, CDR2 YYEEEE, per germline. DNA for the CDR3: TGTGCCAGCAGCGCAAGGGGACGGCCTTACACAGATACGCAGTATTTT. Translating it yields CASSARGRPYTDTQYF.

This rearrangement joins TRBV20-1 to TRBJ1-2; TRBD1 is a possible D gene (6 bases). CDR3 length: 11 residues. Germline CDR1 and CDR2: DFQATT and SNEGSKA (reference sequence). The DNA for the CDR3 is TGCCGACCCGCAGGGGAATATGGCTACACCTTC. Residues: CRPAGEYGYTF.

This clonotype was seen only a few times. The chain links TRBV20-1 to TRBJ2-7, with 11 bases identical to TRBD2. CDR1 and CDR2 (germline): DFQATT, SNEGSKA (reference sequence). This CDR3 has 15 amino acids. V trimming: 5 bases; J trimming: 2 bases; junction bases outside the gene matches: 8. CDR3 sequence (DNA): TGCAGTGCTGTGATAGCGGGGGGGCTCGCCTACGAGCAGTACTTC. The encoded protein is CSAVIAGGLAYEQYF.

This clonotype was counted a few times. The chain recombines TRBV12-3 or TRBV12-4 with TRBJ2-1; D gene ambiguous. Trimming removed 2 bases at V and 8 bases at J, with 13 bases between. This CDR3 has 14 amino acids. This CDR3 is CASSLMVTVDEQFF. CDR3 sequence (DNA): TGTGCCAGCAGTTTAATGGTTACGGTCGATGAGCAGTTCTTC.

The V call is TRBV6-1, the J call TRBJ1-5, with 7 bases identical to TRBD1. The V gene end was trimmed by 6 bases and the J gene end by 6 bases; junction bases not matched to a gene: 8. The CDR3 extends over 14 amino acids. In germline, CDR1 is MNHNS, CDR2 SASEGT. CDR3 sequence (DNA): TGTGCCAGCAGAACCCAGGGGGGAGGTCAGCCCCAGCATTTT. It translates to CASRTQGGGQPQHF.

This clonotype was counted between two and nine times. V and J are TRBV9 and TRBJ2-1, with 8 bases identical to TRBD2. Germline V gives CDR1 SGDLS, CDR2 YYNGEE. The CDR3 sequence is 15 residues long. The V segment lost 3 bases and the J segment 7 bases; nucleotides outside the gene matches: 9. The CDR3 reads CASSARGAGWNEQFF. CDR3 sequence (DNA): TGTGCCAGCAGCGCGCGGGGGGCCGGGTGGAATGAGCAGTTCTTC.

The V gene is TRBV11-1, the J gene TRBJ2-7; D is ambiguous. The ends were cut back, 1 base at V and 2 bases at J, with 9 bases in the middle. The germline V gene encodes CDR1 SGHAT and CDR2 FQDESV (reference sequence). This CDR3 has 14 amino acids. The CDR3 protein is CASSLVGQTYEQYF. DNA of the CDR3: TGTGCCAGCAGCTTAGTTGGGCAGACCTACGAGCAGTACTTC.

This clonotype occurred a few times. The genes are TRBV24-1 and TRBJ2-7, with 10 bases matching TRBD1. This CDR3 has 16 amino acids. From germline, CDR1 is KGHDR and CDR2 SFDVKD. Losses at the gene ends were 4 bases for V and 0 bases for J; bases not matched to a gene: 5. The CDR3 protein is CATSESGQGNSYEQYF. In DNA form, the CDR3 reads TGTGCCACCAGTGAGTCGGGACAGGGGAACTCCTACGAGCAGTACTTC.

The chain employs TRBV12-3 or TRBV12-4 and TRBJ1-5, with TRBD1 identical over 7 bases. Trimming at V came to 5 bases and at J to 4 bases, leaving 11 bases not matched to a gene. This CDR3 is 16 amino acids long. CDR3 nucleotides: TGTGCCAGCAGTCTATCAAGACAGGGCAGTAATCAGCCCCAGCATTTT. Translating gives CASSLSRQGSNQPQHF.

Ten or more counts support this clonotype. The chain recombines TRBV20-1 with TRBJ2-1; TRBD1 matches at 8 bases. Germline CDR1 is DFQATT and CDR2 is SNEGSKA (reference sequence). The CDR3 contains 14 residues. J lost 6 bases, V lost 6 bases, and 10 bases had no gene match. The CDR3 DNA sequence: TGCAGTGCGCCTAGACAGGGGACTCTCAATGAGCAGTTCTTC. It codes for CSAPRQGTLNEQFF.

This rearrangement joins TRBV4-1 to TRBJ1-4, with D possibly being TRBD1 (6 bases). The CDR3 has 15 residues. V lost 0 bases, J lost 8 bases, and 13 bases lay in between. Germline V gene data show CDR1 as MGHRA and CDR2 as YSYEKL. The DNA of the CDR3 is TGCGCCAGCAGCCAAGATGGGACAAAGCCGGAAAAACTGTTTTTT. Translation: CASSQDGTKPEKLFF.

The CDR3 reads CASTQIPGGTYEQYF. CDR3 DNA: TGTGCCAGCACCCAGATTCCCGGGGGCACCTACGAGCAGTACTTC. The V and J genes are TRBV11-2 and TRBJ2-7, with D perhaps assigned TRBD1 or TRBD2 (6 bases each). Trimming pared 7 bases from V and 2 bases from J, leaving 18 bases between. This CDR3 contains 15 residues. Germline CDR1 SGHAT, CDR2 FQNNGV. Variable domain in full (rest from reference TRBV11-2 and TRBJ2-7): EAGVAQSPRYKIIEKRQSVAFWCNPISGHATLYWYQQILGQGPKLLIQFQNNGVVDDSQLPKDRFSAERLKGVDSTLKIQPAKLEDSAVYLCASTQIPGGTYEQYFGPGTRLTVT.

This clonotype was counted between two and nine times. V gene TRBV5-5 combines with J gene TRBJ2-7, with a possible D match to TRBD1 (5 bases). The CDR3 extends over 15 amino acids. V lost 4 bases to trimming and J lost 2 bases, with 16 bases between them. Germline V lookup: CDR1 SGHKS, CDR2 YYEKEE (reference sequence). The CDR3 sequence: CASSSQDTLTYEQYF. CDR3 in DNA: TGTGCCAGCAGCAGCCAGGACACCCTAACCTACGAGCAGTACTTC.

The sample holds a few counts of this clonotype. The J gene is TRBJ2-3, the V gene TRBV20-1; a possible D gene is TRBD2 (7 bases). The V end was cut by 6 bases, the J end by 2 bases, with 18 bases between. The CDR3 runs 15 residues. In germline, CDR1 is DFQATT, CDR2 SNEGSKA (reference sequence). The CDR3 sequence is CSAAKGGAFTDTQYF. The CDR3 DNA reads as TGCAGTGCAGCGAAAGGGGGGGCCTTCACAGATACGCAGTATTTT.